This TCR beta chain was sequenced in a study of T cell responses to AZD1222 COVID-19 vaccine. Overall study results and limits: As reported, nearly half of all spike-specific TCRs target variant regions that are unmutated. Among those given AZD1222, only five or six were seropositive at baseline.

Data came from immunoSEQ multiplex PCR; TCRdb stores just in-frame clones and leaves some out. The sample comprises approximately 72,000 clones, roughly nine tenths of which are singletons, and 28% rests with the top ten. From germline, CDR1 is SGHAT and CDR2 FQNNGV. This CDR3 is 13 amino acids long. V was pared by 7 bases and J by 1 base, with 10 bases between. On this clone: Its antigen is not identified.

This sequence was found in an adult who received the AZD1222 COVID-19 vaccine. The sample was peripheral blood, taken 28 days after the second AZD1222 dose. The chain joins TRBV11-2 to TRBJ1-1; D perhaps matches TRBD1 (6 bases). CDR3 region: CASKAGANTEAFF. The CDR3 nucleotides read TGTGCCAGCAAGGCAGGGGCGAACACTGAAGCTTTCTTT.